Listed below are T cell receptor beta chains from one sample, sequenced in a study of shared clonotypes between healthy human individuals. Here immunoSEQ multiplex PCR was the method, and the copy in TCRdb shows in-frame clones only, minus some. The table records over 2 million clones, about 95% of them present only once. Sequencing was done on a sample of naive CD8+ T cells sorted from blood. These TCRs come from a man younger than 35 in good health. The CDR3 runs from the conserved cysteine through the conserved F or W. The D gene is left open where the match is weak. The size field is filled for only some rows; it gives once, few, many or a size class.

V	size	D	J	length	CDR3	DNA
TRBV18	-	TRBD1	TRBJ2-7	13	CASSPRTGAEQYF	TGTGCCAGCTCACCAAGGACAGGGGCCGAGCAGTACTTC
TRBV5-8	-	-	TRBJ2-6	13	CASSPSGANVLTF	TGTGCCAGCAGCCCATCTGGGGCCAACGTCCTGACTTTC
TRBV5-1	-	-	TRBJ1-2	14	CASSLWGQRNGYTF	TGCGCCAGCAGCTTGTGGGGCCAGCGGAATGGCTACACCTTC
TRBV5-6	-	TRBD1	TRBJ2-6	18	CASRDSGTGPSGANVLTF	TGTGCCAGCAGAGATTCCGGGACAGGCCCCTCTGGGGCCAACGTCCTGACTTTC
TRBV11-2	-	TRBD2	TRBJ2-1	17	CASSHPFSGSASNEQFF	TGTGCCAGCAGCCACCCGTTTAGCGGGAGCGCCTCCAATGAGCAGTTCTTC
TRBV4-1	-	TRBD2	TRBJ2-1	15	CASSYPTSGGNEQFF	TGCGCCAGCAGCTATCCGACTAGCGGGGGGAATGAGCAGTTCTTC
TRBV30	-	TRBD2	TRBJ2-3	16	CAWGEGTSGRTDTQYF	TGTGCCTGGGGAGAGGGGACTAGCGGGAGAACAGATACGCAGTATTTT
TRBV4-1	-	-	TRBJ1-3	16	CASSQHSGISGNTIYF	TGCGCCAGCAGCCAACATTCAGGAATCTCTGGAAACACCATATATTTT
TRBV5-6	-	-	TRBJ2-1	15	CASSSWLALNNEQFF	TGTGCCAGCAGCTCCTGGCTAGCCCTCAACAATGAGCAGTTCTTC
TRBV10-3	-	TRBD2	TRBJ2-3	17	CAISESPYGGNTDTQYF	TGTGCCATCAGTGAGTCACCCTACGGGGGGAACACAGATACGCAGTATTTT
TRBV5-4	-	-	TRBJ2-7	13	CASSLDYTYEQYF	TGTGCCAGCAGCTTGGACTATACCTACGAGCAGTACTTC
TRBV5-1	-	-	TRBJ2-1	13	CASSLLAANEQFF	TGCGCCAGCAGCTTGTTAGCGGCCAATGAGCAGTTCTTC
TRBV4-3	-	TRBD2	TRBJ2-1	15	CASSQARTSGYEQFF	TGCGCCAGCAGCCAAGCAAGGACTAGCGGGTATGAGCAGTTCTTC
TRBV6-1	-	-	TRBJ1-1	14	CASSELDRNTEAFF	TGTGCCAGCAGTGAGCTGGACAGGAACACTGAAGCTTTCTTT
TRBV10-3	-	-	TRBJ1-6	14	CATGEGRNNSPLHF	TGTGCCACCGGAGAAGGACGGAATAATTCACCCCTCCACTTT
TRBV5-1	-	TRBD1	TRBJ1-2	14	CASSPWRQGDGYTF	TGCGCCAGCAGCCCATGGCGACAGGGGGATGGCTACACCTTC
TRBV11-2	-	TRBD2	TRBJ2-7	16	CASSPLAGGFEGEQYF	TGTGCCAGCAGCCCGCTAGCGGGAGGCTTTGAAGGCGAGCAGTACTTC
TRBV7-9	-	TRBD1	TRBJ2-5	17	CASSPPPGTGYGETQYF	TGTGCCAGCAGCCCCCCACCCGGGACAGGGTACGGGGAGACCCAGTACTTC
TRBV10-1	-	TRBD1	TRBJ1-1	14	CASSPRGRYTEAFF	TGCGCCAGCAGCCCCAGGGGGCGGTACACTGAAGCTTTCTTT
TRBV9	-	TRBD1	TRBJ1-2	16	CASSVERQGANYGYTF	TGTGCCAGCAGCGTAGAACGTCAGGGGGCTAACTATGGCTACACCTTC
TRBV7-9	once	TRBD2	TRBJ2-5	14	CASSLTAGWETQYF	TGTGCCAGCAGTTTAACAGCGGGGTGGGAGACCCAGTACTTC
TRBV6-5	-	-	TRBJ2-7	12	CASSYPGYEQYF	TGTGCCAGCAGTTACCCGGGGTACGAGCAGTACTTC
TRBV4-1	-	-	TRBJ1-2	16	CASSPVGGARLYGYTF	TGCGCCAGCAGCCCCGTTGGAGGGGCCCGCTTATATGGCTACACCTTC
TRBV5-4	once	-	TRBJ2-7	14	CASSLSWASYEQYF	TGTGCCAGCAGCTTGTCTTGGGCTTCCTACGAGCAGTACTTC
TRBV28	-	TRBD1	TRBJ2-1	14	CASSSGQGVNEQFF	TGTGCCAGCAGCTCGGGACAGGGGGTAAATGAGCAGTTCTTC
TRBV11-2	-	-	TRBJ2-7	13	CASSLGVPYEQYF	TGTGCCAGCAGCTTGGGGGTACCCTACGAGCAGTACTTC
TRBV5-6	-	TRBD2	TRBJ2-3	17	CASSPLAGPFGTDTQYF	TGTGCCAGCAGCCCTTTAGCGGGACCGTTCGGCACAGATACGCAGTATTTT
TRBV30	-	TRBD1	TRBJ1-5	13	CAWSKQGNQPQHF	TGTGCCTGGAGTAAACAGGGGAATCAGCCCCAGCATTTT
TRBV2	-	-	TRBJ2-5	13	CASSPEGWETQYF	TGTGCCAGCAGCCCAGAGGGTTGGGAGACCCAGTACTTC
TRBV6-5	once	-	TRBJ2-3	14	CASSPRLSGDTQYF	TGTGCCAGCAGTCCCCGCTTGTCGGGAGATACGCAGTATTTT
TRBV7-8	-	-	TRBJ2-7	16	CASSLGSRGGDYEQYF	TGTGCCAGCAGCTTAGGTTCGAGGGGGGGCGACTACGAGCAGTACTTC